One sample yielded the 14 T cell receptor beta chains listed below, sequenced in a study of blood T cell repertoires in COVID-19. Sequencing used immunoSEQ multiplex PCR; TCRdb keeps in-frame clones, though not all of them. The sample records 210,000 or so clones, under 85% being singletons. Sequenced input: PBMCs or T cells enriched from blood (not recorded which). The origin of the receptors is a man in his 60s who had recovered from COVID-19.

This chain uses TRBV9 with TRBJ2-3; TRBD2 matches at 8 bases. The J segment lost 1 base and the V segment lost 0 bases, leaving 7 bases of the junction unmatched. Per the germline V gene, CDR1 is SGDLS and CDR2 is YYNGEE. This CDR3 spans 17 amino acids. The CDR3, as DNA: TGTGCCAGCAGCGTAGCGGGGGGGCCGGGAGGCACAGATACGCAGTATTTT. It is translated as CASSVAGGPGGTDTQYF.

This chain uses TRBV5-1 with TRBJ1-2; D is undetermined. The germline V gene has CDR1 SGHRS and CDR2 YFSETQ. The V end was cut by 0 bases, the J end by 8 bases, with 11 bases between. The CDR3 loop spans 13 amino acids. CDR3 in DNA: TGCGCCAGCAGCTTGGCGCAGGAAGGAGGCTACACCTTC. Translating gives CASSLAQEGGYTF.

This chain connects TRBV3-1 (or the pseudogene TRBV3-2) to TRBJ2-1; 10 positions agree with TRBD1. The CDR3 extends over 17 amino acids. The germline V gene encodes CDR1 LGHDT and CDR2 YNNKEL (reference sequence). J was trimmed by 2 bases and V by 1 base; bases with no gene match: 5. The CDR3 loop is CASSQGAGTGAYNEQFF. In nucleotides, the CDR3 is TGTGCCAGCAGCCAAGGCGCCGGGACAGGGGCCTACAATGAGCAGTTCTTC.

The V and J genes are TRBV19 and TRBJ1-5; TRBD1 might be the D (5 bases). The length of the CDR3 is 16 residues. CDR1 is LNHDA and CDR2 is SQIVND in the germline V gene (reference sequence). The V gene lost 0 bases and the J gene lost 4 bases, with 13 bases spanning the gap. The CDR3 DNA reads TGTGCCAGTAGTATAGATCGGGGAGGGGTTAATCAGCCCCAGCATTTT. This sequence encodes CASSIDRGGVNQPQHF.

This chain joins TRBV7-2 and TRBJ1-2; 9 nucleotides align to TRBD1. The CDR3 length is 13 residues. CDR1 and CDR2 from the germline V gene are SGHTA and FQGNSA. V lost 3 bases, J lost 6 bases, and 2 bases stayed unmatched. CDR3 in DNA: TGTGCCAGCAGCTTGGGGACAGGGCATGGCTACACCTTC. As protein: CASSLGTGHGYTF.

This clone showed up just once. The genes are TRBV11-2 and TRBJ2-3; 11 nucleotides line up with TRBD2. Germline lookup yields CDR1 SGHAT and CDR2 FQNNGV. The CDR3 runs 17 residues. The trim removed 3 bases at V and 2 bases at J, leaving 7 bases unmatched. CDR3 nucleotides: TGTGCCAGCAGCTTGGGGCTAGCGGGGGGACCCACAGATACGCAGTATTTT. Its translation: CASSLGLAGGPTDTQYF.

The V and J genes are TRBV9 and TRBJ2-2; D is unclear. CDR3 length: 16 residues. Germline V gene data show CDR1 as SGDLS and CDR2 as YYNGEE. The V end was cut by 5 bases, the J end by 4 bases, with 18 bases between. This chain's CDR3 is CASSPTNGWSTGELFF. DNA of the CDR3: TGTGCCAGCAGTCCTACCAACGGGTGGTCCACCGGGGAGCTGTTTTTT.

V is TRBV30 and J is TRBJ1-2; the D gene is possibly TRBD1 (5 bases). Germline V gene sequence: CDR1 GTSNPN, CDR2 SVGIG (reference sequence). The CDR3 consists of 13 residues. V gave up 2 bases and J gave up 6 bases, with 13 bases separating them. DNA of the CDR3: TGTGCCTGGAGTCGTGACAGTAGAGATGGCTACACCTTC. This codes for CAWSRDSRDGYTF. Combining the CDR3 with reference TRBV30 and TRBJ1-2 gives the whole variable domain SQTIHQWPATLVQPVGSPLSLECTVEGTSNPNLYWYRQAAGRGLQLLFYSVGIGQISSEVPQNLSASRPQDRQFILSSKKLLLSDSGFYLCAWSRDSRDGYTFGSGTRLTVV.

This sequence joins TRBV7-8 and TRBJ2-7; D is undetermined. Germline V gene data show CDR1 as SGHVS and CDR2 as FQNEAQ. With 1 base removed from V and 3 bases from J, the gap between germline ends came to 7 bases. The CDR3 runs to 13 residues. The CDR3 bases are TGTGCCAGCAGCTTAGTGTTCAACTACGAGCAGTACTTC. Protein product: CASSLVFNYEQYF.

CDR3 nucleotides: TGCGCCAGCAGCCAGGGGACAGGGTACACCGGGGAGCTGTTTTTT. Protein product: CASSQGTGYTGELFF. The chain uses TRBV4-3 and TRBJ2-2, with 9 bases that match TRBD1. V shed 3 bases and J 3 bases; nucleotides not matched to a gene: 2. Germline V gene lookup returns CDR1 LGHNA and CDR2 YSLEER. The CDR3 extends over 15 amino acids.

The chain uses TRBV2 and TRBJ1-2; TRBD1 agrees at 11 bases. The CDR3 length is 16 residues. With 6 bases clipped from V and 7 bases from J, the junction kept 13 bases outside the gene matches. Looked up from germline, CDR1 is SNHLY and CDR2 is FYNNEI. The CDR3 loop reads CASRAPPGDRGTGYTF. The DNA of the CDR3 is TGTGCCAGCAGGGCGCCTCCGGGGGACAGGGGGACTGGCTACACCTTC.

The chain recombines TRBV29-1 with TRBJ1-1, with D tentatively TRBD1 (6 bases). Between the trimmed V and J ends, which lost 7 bases and 1 base, there was a span of 16 bases. This CDR3 region has 14 residues. Germline assignment: CDR1 SQVTM and CDR2 ANQGSEA. CDR3 region: CSATKTGSNTEAFF. The CDR3 DNA reads TGCAGCGCAACTAAAACAGGGTCGAACACTGAAGCTTTCTTT.

The CDR3 DNA reads TGTGCCAGCAGCCCCCCAGGACAGGGACGACGCTACGAGCAGTACTTC. It codes for CASSPPGQGRRYEQYF. The chain combines TRBV3-1 (or the pseudogene TRBV3-2) with TRBJ2-7; 8 bases agree with TRBD1. The CDR3 runs 16 residues. V dropped 4 bases and J dropped 3; count of bases not matched to a gene: 11. The germline CDR1 and CDR2 sequences are LGHDT and YNNKEL (reference sequence).

This clone has just a few counts. V usage is TRBV3-1 (or the pseudogene TRBV3-2) and J usage is TRBJ2-7; D possibly corresponds to TRBD1 (6 bases). V was clipped by 4 bases and J by 5 bases, with 9 bases between them. CDR1 and CDR2 (germline): LGHDT, YNNKEL (reference sequence). The CDR3 sequence is 12 residues long. For the CDR3, the DNA is TGTGCCAGCAGCCTTTGGACAGACGAGCAGTACTTC. It is translated as CASSLWTDEQYF.